What follows describes a single T cell receptor beta chain. Its specificity is not known. The use of a sample-barcoded 5' primer and a J-beta primer mix characterized a second PCR of roughly 6 to 11 cycles. CDR3-containing paired-end reads numbering at least 2.5 million came from each sample. One entry per CDR3 protein, called by TCRdb with MiXCR from the 5' RACE reads. The sample shows over 1,500,000 distinct CDR3 sequences, 30% to 40% of them seen only once. This sample stems from a study of blood T cells in healthy people across ages. Overall study findings and caveats: Shifts in expanded clonotypes may have been confounded by donor CMV status, which was unknown.

Russia was home to the donors, healthy Caucasian individuals aged roughly 6 to 90. PBMCs numbering at least 6 million were isolated per sample. V was clipped by 2 bases and J by 2 bases, with 13 bases between them. Germline values: CDR1 KGHDR, CDR2 SFDVKD. The CDR3 is 16 residues long. The sequence was collected from a human donor in good health. Sequencing was performed on blood. The V gene is TRBV24-1, the J gene TRBJ2-3; weak D call: TRBD2 (6 bases). The CDR3 is CATSDWGELSTDTQYF. The CDR3 nucleotides read TGTGCCACCAGTGATTGGGGGGAATTATCCACAGATACGCAGTATTTT.